This T cell receptor beta chain was captured in a study of metastatic and nonmetastatic thyroid tumors. About the research overall: Where malignant and benign thyroid patients were concerned, repertoires were compared across blood and tumor or nodule tissue. Overall study findings and caveats: Malignant thyroid tumors reportedly exceeded benign nodules significantly in TCR beta diversity, with the difference appearing in blood and tumor.

The CDR3 extends over 14 amino acids. Deletions cut 3 bases from V and 8 bases from J, with 16 bases between. Germline CDR1 is KGHSH and CDR2 is LQKENI. Among the patients, none had received any treatment before thyroid surgery. As originally analysed: Between-group CDR3 differences, defined by clinicopathological status, yielded a distant-metastasis classifier for papillary thyroid cancer. TCRdb ran MiXCR on the PCR reads. Clone size and V and J calls follow TCRdb, not the original study. The sample records thousands of clones, 39% being singletons. About this clone: Antigen unknown.

The chain employs TRBV18 and TRBJ1-2; D might be TRBD1 (5 bases). The sequence derives from a female donor with papillary thyroid cancer or a benign thyroid nodule (not recorded which). Some clones in this sample may be carry-over from other donors' samples. The sequenced sample consisted of tumor tissue. The CDR3 here is CASSPTDTLEGYTF. In DNA form, the CDR3 reads TGTGCCAGCTCACCGACGGACACCCTGGAAGGCTACACCTTC.